This TCR beta chain was sequenced for a study of spatial heterogeneity in lung cancer. Study as a whole: 55 to 80 TRACERx patients with early, untreated non-small cell lung cancer donated samples. On average, each unique TCR and UMI combination appeared more than ten times in raw reads.

Many counts were recorded for this clonotype. This CDR3 is 20 amino acids long. In TCRdb, the 5' RACE reads were re-called with MiXCR into one record per CDR3 protein. The repertoire consists of about 50,000 distinct CDR3 sequences, with roughly 7% occurring once and the leading ten covering around 36%. The time point: blood at routine non-recurrence follow-up after resection. In each case, whole RNA from tumor, nontumor lung or frozen PBMC was sequenced unsorted. This receptor was taken from a female donor with early-stage non-small cell lung cancer. The V and J genes are TRBV21-1 and TRBJ2-1; TRBD1 was called by the table and not checked on the DNA. TRBV21-1 is a listed pseudogene. Sample: PBMCs, taken at follow-up. CDR3 nucleotides: TGTGCCAGCAGCAAAGCTCCCCCTCCGGGACACCCAGGCTCCTACAATGAGCAGTTCTTC. Its translation is CASSKAPPPGHPGSYNEQFF.